A single sample gave rise to the 14 T cell receptor beta chains below, sequenced in a study of blood T cell repertoires in COVID-19. Only in-frame clones appear in the TCRdb table, and some are missing; sequencing was by immunoSEQ multiplex PCR. The repertoire includes 72,000 or so clones, 86% of them detected once, and over 10% sits in the top ten. Sequencing was carried out using peripheral blood. The receptors originated from a woman in her sixties with acute or convalescent COVID-19.

This clone appeared a single time. The CDR3 DNA reads TGTGCCAGCAGACGACTAGCGGGGGGCACGAACACCGGGGAGCTGTTTTTT. Translating gives CASRRLAGGTNTGELFF. The gene calls are TRBV2 and TRBJ2-2, with 13 bases fitting TRBD2. Germline loops: CDR1 SNHLY, CDR2 FYNNEI. Trimming at V came to 6 bases and at J to 0 bases, leaving 4 bases not matched to a gene. This CDR3 has 17 amino acids.

The rearrangement joins TRBV5-4 to TRBJ2-7, with 12 bases identical to TRBD2. Trimming took 2 bases from V and 6 from J; bases not matched to a gene: 6. This CDR3 has 15 residues. Germline-derived CDR1 and CDR2 are SGHNT and YYREEE (reference sequence). This CDR3 reads CASSLLAGGPGEQYF. In DNA form, the CDR3 reads TGTGCCAGCAGCTTACTAGCGGGGGGACCGGGCGAGCAGTACTTC.

This chain links TRBV19 with TRBJ1-1; D unclear. The length of the CDR3 is 14 residues. The V gene's germline CDR1 is LNHDA and CDR2 SQIVND (reference sequence). The germline V and J ends were trimmed by 5 bases and 0 bases, with 10 bases remaining between them. The CDR3 DNA is TGTGCCAGTAGTGCGGGAACCTTGAACACTGAAGCTTTCTTT. Amino acid sequence: CASSAGTLNTEAFF.

V usage is TRBV2 and J usage is TRBJ2-5; 10 nucleotides match TRBD1. The trim removed 4 bases at V and 5 bases at J, leaving 1 base unmatched. The CDR3 spans 13 residues. Germline loops: CDR1 SNHLY, CDR2 FYNNEI. Here the CDR3 DNA reads TGTGCCAGCAGTGGGACAGGGGGGGAGACCCAGTACTTC. Its translation: CASSGTGGETQYF.

This chain links TRBV19 with TRBJ1-6, with 10 bases matching TRBD1. This CDR3 spans 15 amino acids. The V gene end was trimmed by 8 bases and the J gene end by 9 bases; junction bases not matched to a gene: 10. Germline V gives CDR1 LNHDA, CDR2 SQIVND (reference sequence). The CDR3 coding sequence is TGTGCCAGTGGCACCGGGACAGGGGTTTTTTCACCCCTCCACTTT. This encodes CASGTGTGVFSPLHF.

This clone was counted a few times. The chain is built from TRBV6-5 and TRBJ1-1, with D possibly being TRBD1 (5 bases). V was cut by 5 bases and J by 1 base, with 11 bases left in between. Germline V lookup: CDR1 MNHEY, CDR2 SVGAGI. The CDR3 contains 14 residues. CDR3 loop: CASSQRQGNTEAFF. The CDR3 bases are TGTGCCAGCAGTCAGCGTCAGGGGAACACTGAAGCTTTCTTT.

V and J are TRBV19 and TRBJ2-3, with 9 bases lining up with TRBD2. Per the germline V gene, CDR1 is LNHDA and CDR2 is SQIVND (reference sequence). Trimming removed 3 bases from V and 2 bases from J; junction bases left unmatched: 18. The length of the CDR3 is 20 residues. CDR3 residues: CASSMRGKAGGPPNTDTQYF. CDR3 bases: TGTGCCAGTAGTATGAGGGGGAAAGCGGGGGGCCCGCCTAACACAGATACGCAGTATTTT.

The chain uses TRBV12-3 or TRBV12-4 and TRBJ1-1; 8 bases are shared with TRBD1. Germline trimming cut 4 bases from V and 11 bases from J; bases unmatched to any gene: 6. The CDR3 totals 12 residues. The CDR3 bases are TGTGCCAGCAGTTCCAGGACAGGGCGGGCTTTCTTT. This codes for CASSSRTGRAFF.

The chain uses TRBV5-1 and TRBJ2-6; D might be TRBD1 (6 bases). This CDR3 comprises 16 residues. Deletions cut 4 bases from V and 2 bases from J, with 13 bases between. Germline V lookup: CDR1 SGHRS, CDR2 YFSETQ. The CDR3 loop is CASSPSTGAGANVLTF. The CDR3 region has the DNA TGCGCCAGCAGCCCATCGACAGGTGCTGGGGCCAACGTCCTGACTTTC.

The chain links TRBV19 to TRBJ1-5; D gene ambiguous. CDR1 LNHDA and CDR2 SQIVND come from the germline V gene (reference sequence). The V gene lost 5 bases and the J gene lost 5 bases, with 13 bases spanning the gap. This CDR3 has 14 residues. The CDR3 bases are TGTGCCAGTAGTTTATTCCGGGAGGATCAGCCCCAGCATTTT. It is translated as CASSLFREDQPQHF.

The chain couples TRBV28 to TRBJ2-7; D uncertain. Germline V gene sequence: CDR1 MDHEN, CDR2 SYDVKM. This CDR3 is built from 11 residues. V was clipped by 7 bases and J by 6 bases, with 10 bases between them. The DNA of the CDR3 is TGTGCCAGCATGGGTAGCCGCGAGCAGTACTTC. Protein: CASMGSREQYF.

This sequence joins TRBV5-1 and TRBJ1-1; a weak D match, TRBD1 (6 bases). CDR3 length: 14 amino acids. V was trimmed by 4 bases and J by 4 bases, leaving 14 bases between them. The V gene's germline CDR1 is SGHRS and CDR2 YFSETQ. CDR3 sequence reads: CASSHGGPGTEAFF. CDR3 bases: TGCGCCAGCAGCCACGGGGGGCCGGGCACTGAAGCTTTCTTT.

This clone has just a few counts. The chain is built from TRBV18 and TRBJ1-3; possibly TRBD1 for D (5 bases). This CDR3 comprises 14 residues. CDR1 and CDR2 from the germline V gene are KGHSH and LQKENI. Between the trimmed V and J ends, which lost 2 bases and 2 bases, there was a span of 7 bases. The CDR3 protein is CASSPGAAGNTIYF. The CDR3 DNA sequence: TGTGCCAGCTCACCAGGGGCGGCTGGAAACACCATATATTTT.

The chain couples TRBV7-2 to TRBJ2-7; 7 bases are shared with TRBD1. Germline values: CDR1 SGHTA, CDR2 FQGNSA. CDR3 length equals 17 residues. The J segment lost 0 bases and the V segment lost 0 bases, leaving 8 bases of the junction unmatched. This CDR3 reads CASSLAAPGQISYEQYF. As DNA, the CDR3 is TGTGCCAGCAGCTTAGCAGCTCCGGGACAGATCTCCTACGAGCAGTACTTC.